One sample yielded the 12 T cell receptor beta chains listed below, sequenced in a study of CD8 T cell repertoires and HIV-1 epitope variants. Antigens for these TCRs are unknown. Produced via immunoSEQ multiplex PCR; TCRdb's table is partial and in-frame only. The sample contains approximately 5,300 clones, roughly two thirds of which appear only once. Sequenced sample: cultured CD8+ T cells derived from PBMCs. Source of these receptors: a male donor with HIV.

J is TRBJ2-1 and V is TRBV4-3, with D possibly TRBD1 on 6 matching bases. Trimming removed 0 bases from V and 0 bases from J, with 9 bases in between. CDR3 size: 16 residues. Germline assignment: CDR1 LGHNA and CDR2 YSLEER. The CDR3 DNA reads TGCGCCAGCAGCCAAGATGAGGACAGCTCCTACAATGAGCAGTTCTTC. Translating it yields CASSQDEDSSYNEQFF.

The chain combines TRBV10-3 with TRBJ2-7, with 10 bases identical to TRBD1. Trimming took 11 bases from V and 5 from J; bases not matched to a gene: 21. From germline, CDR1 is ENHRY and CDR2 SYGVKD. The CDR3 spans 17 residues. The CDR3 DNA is TGTGCCCACCAGGAAGGAGGGACAGGGGCGCCGGGGGACGAGCAGTACTTC. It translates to CAHQEGGTGAPGDEQYF.

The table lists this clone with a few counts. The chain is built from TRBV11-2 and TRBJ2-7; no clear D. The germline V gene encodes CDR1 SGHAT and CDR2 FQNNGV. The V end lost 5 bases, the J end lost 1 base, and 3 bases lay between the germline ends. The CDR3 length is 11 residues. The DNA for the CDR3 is TGTGCCAGCAGCGCTTCCTACGAGCAGTACTTC. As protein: CASSASYEQYF.

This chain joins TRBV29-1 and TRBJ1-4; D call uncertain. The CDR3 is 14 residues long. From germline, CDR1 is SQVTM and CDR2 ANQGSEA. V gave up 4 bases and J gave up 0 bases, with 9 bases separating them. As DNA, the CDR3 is TGCAGCGTTGGTGTGAGTGCAACTAATGAAAAACTGTTTTTT. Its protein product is CSVGVSATNEKLFF.

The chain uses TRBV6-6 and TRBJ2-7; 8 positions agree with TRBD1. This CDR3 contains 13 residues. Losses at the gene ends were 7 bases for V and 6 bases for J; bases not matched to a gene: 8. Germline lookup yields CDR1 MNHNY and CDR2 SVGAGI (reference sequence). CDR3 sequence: CASTRTGTGEQYF. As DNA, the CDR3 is TGTGCCAGCACCAGGACAGGGACCGGCGAGCAGTACTTC.

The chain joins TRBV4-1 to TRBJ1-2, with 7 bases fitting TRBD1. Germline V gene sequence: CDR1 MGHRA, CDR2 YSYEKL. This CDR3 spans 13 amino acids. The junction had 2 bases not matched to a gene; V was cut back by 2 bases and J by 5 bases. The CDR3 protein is CASSQTGDYGYTF. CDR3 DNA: TGCGCCAGCAGCCAAACAGGGGATTATGGCTACACCTTC.

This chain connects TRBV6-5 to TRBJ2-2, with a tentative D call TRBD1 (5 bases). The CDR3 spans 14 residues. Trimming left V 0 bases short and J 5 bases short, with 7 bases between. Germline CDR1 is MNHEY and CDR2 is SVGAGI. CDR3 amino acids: CASSYSQGTGELFF. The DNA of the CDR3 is TGTGCCAGCAGTTACTCGCAGGGAACCGGGGAGCTGTTTTTT.

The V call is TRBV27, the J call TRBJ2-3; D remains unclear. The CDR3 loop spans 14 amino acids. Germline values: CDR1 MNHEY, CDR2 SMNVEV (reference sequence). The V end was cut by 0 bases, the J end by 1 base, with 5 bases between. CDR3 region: CASSLSRRTDTQYF. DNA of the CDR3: TGTGCCAGCAGTTTATCGCGTCGCACAGATACGCAGTATTTT.

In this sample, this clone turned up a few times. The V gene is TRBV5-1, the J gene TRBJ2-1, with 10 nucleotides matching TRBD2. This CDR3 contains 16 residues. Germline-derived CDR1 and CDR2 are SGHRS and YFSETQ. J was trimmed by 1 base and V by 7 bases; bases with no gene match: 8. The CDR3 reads CASGGASGGSYNEQFF. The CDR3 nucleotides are TGCGCCAGCGGAGGAGCTAGCGGGGGTTCCTACAATGAGCAGTTCTTC.

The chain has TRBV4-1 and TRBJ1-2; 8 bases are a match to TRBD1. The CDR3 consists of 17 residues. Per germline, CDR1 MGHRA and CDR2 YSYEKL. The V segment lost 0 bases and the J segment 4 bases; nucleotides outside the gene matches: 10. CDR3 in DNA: TGCGCCAGCAGCCAAGATCCGCAGGGGGCGCAAAGCTATGGCTACACCTTC. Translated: CASSQDPQGAQSYGYTF.

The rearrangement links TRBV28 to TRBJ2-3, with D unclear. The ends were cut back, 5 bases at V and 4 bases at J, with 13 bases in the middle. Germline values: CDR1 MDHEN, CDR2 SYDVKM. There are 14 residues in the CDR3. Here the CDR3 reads CASSEDVEADTQYF. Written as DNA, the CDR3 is TGTGCCAGCAGTGAGGACGTTGAGGCAGATACGCAGTATTTT.

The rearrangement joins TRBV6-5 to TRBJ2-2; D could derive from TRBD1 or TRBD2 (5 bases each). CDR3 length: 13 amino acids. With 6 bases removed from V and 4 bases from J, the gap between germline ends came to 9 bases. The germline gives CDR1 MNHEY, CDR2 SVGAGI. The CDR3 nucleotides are TGTGCCAGCAGCCGGGACGTCACCGGGGAGCTGTTTTTT. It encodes CASSRDVTGELFF.